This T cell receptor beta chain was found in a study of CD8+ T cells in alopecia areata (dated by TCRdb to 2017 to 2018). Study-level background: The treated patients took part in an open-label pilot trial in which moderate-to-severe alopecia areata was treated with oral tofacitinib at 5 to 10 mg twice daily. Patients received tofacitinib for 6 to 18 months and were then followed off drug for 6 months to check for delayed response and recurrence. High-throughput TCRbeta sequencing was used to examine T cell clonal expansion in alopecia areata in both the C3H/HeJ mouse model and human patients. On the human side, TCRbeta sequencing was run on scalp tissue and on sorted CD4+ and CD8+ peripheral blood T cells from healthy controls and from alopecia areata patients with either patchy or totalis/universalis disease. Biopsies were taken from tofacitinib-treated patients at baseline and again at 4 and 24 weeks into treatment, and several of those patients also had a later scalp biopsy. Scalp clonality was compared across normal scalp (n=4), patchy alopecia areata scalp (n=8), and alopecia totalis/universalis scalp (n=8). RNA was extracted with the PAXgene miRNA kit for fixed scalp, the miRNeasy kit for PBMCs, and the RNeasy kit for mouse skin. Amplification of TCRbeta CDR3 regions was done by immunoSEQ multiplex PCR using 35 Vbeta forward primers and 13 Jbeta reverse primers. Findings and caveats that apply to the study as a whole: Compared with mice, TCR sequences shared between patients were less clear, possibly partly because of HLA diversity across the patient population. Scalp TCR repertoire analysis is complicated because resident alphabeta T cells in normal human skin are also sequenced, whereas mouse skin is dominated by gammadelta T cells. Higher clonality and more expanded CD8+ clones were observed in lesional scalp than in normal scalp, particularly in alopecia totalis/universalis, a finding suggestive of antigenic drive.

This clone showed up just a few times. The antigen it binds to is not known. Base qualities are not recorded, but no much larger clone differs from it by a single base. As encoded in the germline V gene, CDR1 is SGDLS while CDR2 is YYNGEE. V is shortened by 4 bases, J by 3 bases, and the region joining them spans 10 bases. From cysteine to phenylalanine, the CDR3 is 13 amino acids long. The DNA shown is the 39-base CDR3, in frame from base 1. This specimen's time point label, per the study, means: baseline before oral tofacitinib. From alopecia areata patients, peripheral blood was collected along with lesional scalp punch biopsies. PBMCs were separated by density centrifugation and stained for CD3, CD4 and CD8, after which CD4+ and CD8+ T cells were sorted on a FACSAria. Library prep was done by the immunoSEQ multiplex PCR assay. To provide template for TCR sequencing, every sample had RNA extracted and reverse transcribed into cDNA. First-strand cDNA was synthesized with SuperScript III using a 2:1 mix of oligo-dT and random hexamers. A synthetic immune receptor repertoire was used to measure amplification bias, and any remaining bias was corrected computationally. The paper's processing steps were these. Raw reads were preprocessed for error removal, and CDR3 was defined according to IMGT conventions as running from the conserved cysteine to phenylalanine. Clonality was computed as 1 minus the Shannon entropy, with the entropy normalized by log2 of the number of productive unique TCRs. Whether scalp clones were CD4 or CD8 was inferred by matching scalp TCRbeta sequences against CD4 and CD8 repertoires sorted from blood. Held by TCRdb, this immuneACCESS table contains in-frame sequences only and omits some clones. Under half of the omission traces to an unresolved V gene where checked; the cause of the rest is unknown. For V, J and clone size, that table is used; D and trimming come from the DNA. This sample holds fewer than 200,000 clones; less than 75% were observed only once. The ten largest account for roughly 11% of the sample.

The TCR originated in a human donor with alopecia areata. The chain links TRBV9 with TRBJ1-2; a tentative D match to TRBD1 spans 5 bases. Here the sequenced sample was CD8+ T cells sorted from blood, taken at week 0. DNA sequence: TGTGCCAGCAGCACCAGGGATTACTATGGCTACACCTTC. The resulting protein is CASSTRDYYGYTF.